The T cell receptor (beta chain) under discussion was sequenced for a study of Ad26.COV2.S vaccination and SARS-CoV-2 variants. The CDR3 loop spans 12 amino acids. The germline V and J ends were trimmed by 10 bases and 3 bases, with 12 bases remaining between them. Germline V gene lookup returns CDR1 MNHEY and CDR2 SMNVEV (reference sequence). General study points: Similar non-spike TCR breadth was seen in vaccine and placebo recipients.

Libraries were prepared by immunoSEQ multiplex PCR; TCRdb keeps only in-frame clonotypes and omits some of them. The data show around 450,000 clones, 89% seen once. Treatment meaning: approximately 18 received Ad26.COV2.S at low or high dose, single or two shots; about 5 received placebo; per-sample allocation not given. It was on day 63 after the first vaccine or placebo injection that samples were taken. Of note for this clone: As yet, its antigen is unknown.

The chain recombines TRBV27 with TRBJ1-1, with a weak D call TRBD1 (5 bases). The receptor was derived from a person aged 18-65 years who received the Ad26.COV2.S COVID-19 vaccine or a placebo. The starting material was peripheral blood, obtained in a trial of Ad26.COV2.S vaccine versus placebo. CDR3 in DNA: TGTGCCACCTGGGACGGGGACACTGAAGCTTTCTTT. Its protein is CATWDGDTEAFF.